These 19 T cell receptor beta chains came from one sample sequenced in a study of early T cells in non-severe SARS-CoV-2 infection. MiXCR, run by TCRdb on the 5' RACE reads, gives a single entry per CDR3 protein. The sample yields tens of thousands of distinct CDR3 sequences, 6.2% seen once. This specimen consisted of whole blood, obtained at baseline. These TCRs come from an adult who was a healthcare worker with PCR-confirmed SARS-CoV-2 infection or an uninfected control (not recorded which).

This clonotype has only a few counts. The rearrangement joins TRBV11-1 to TRBJ1-4; TRBD1 might be the D (5 bases). V lost 5 bases to trimming and J lost 4 bases, with 11 bases between them. Germline V CDR1 and CDR2: SGHAT, FQDESV (reference sequence). This CDR3 spans 14 amino acids. This CDR3 is CASSVRQHNEKLFF. As DNA, the CDR3 is TGTGCCAGCAGCGTTCGACAGCATAATGAAAAACTGTTTTTT.

The sample holds a few counts of this clonotype. The rearrangement joins TRBV19 to TRBJ2-1; D is unresolved. Between the trimmed V and J ends, which lost 2 bases and 2 bases, there was a span of 4 bases. This CDR3 region has 13 residues. Germline CDR1 and CDR2: LNHDA and SQIVND (reference sequence). CDR3 residues: CASSIRPYNEQFF. The DNA for the CDR3 is TGTGCCAGTAGTATACGCCCCTACAATGAGCAGTTCTTC.

This clonotype was picked up many times. The rearrangement links TRBV10-2 to TRBJ2-7; D is undetermined. Per germline, CDR1 WSHSY and CDR2 SAAADI. The CDR3 totals 14 residues. V lost 3 bases and J lost 5, with 14 bases in between. CDR3 loop: CASSESSGYHEQYF. The CDR3 bases are TGCGCCAGCAGTGAAAGTTCTGGGTACCACGAGCAGTACTTC.

This clonotype was seen a handful of times. The rearrangement joins TRBV3-1 to TRBJ2-4, with TRBD1 as a possible D gene (6 bases). CDR1 and CDR2 from the germline V gene are LGHDT and YNNKEL (reference sequence). Trimming stripped 2 bases from V and 6 bases from J, with 8 bases between. The CDR3 covers 13 residues. DNA for the CDR3: TGTGCCAGCAGCCAATTACAGGGAAACATTCAGTACTTC. Protein sequence: CASSQLQGNIQYF. The full variable domain, in which reference TRBV3-1 and TRBJ2-4 provide the parts outside the CDR3, is DTAVSQTPKYLVTQMGNDKSIKCEQNLGHDTMYWYKQDSKKFLKIMFSYNNKELIINETVPNRFSPKSPDKAHLNLHINSLELGDSAVYFCASSQLQGNIQYFGAGTRLSVL.

This clonotype was observed many times. This chain uses TRBV6-2 or TRBV6-3 with TRBJ2-7; D unresolved. Trimming removed 1 base from V and 5 bases from J, with 0 bases in between. The CDR3 extends over 10 amino acids. The germline V gene has CDR1 MNHEY and CDR2 SVGEGT. The CDR3 loop is CASSYYEQYF. CDR3 in DNA: TGTGCCAGCAGTTACTACGAGCAGTACTTC.

The chain employs TRBV14 and TRBJ2-2, with D possibly called TRBD1 or TRBD2 (5 bases each). V dropped 5 bases and J dropped 10 bases, with 14 bases sitting between them. The CDR3 loop spans 13 amino acids. CDR1 and CDR2 from the germline V gene are SGHDN and FVKESK. CDR3 DNA sequence: TGTGCCAGCAGCGAGGGGCCGCGAGAGGAGCTGTTTTTT. Protein sequence: CASSEGPREELFF.

V usage is TRBV19 and J usage is TRBJ2-2, with D hard to call. The CDR3 spans 14 residues. Germline lookup yields CDR1 LNHDA and CDR2 SQIVND (reference sequence). V was pared by 5 bases and J by 4 bases, with 11 bases between. CDR3 sequence reads: CASSRVRVTGELFF. CDR3 in DNA: TGTGCCAGTAGTCGAGTAAGGGTCACCGGGGAGCTGTTTTTT.

The table lists this clonotype with a few counts. This chain uses TRBV21-1 with TRBJ2-1; the table's D gene call, TRBD2, was not cross checked with the DNA. TRBV21-1 represents a pseudogene. The CDR3 loop spans 16 amino acids. The chain's CDR3 is CASSNKQAERDGGQFF. In DNA form, the CDR3 reads TGTGCCAGCAGCAACAAGCAAGCCGAGCGGGACGGTGGGCAGTTCTTC.

This clonotype was detected a few times. The chain joins TRBV6-2 or TRBV6-3 to TRBJ1-2; the D is unclear. Germline CDR1 MNHEY, CDR2 SVGEGT. Between the trimmed V and J ends, which lost 2 bases and 8 bases, there was a span of 15 bases. The CDR3 has 14 residues. The CDR3 sequence: CASSYKLRGGGYTF. Written as DNA, the CDR3 is TGTGCCAGCAGTTACAAATTGCGGGGTGGCGGCTACACCTTC.

The sample holds many counts of this clonotype. The rearrangement joins TRBV3-1 to TRBJ2-5; maybe TRBD1 (6 bases). The CDR3 is made up of 16 amino acids. Germline CDR1 and CDR2: LGHDT and YNNKEL (reference sequence). With 4 bases removed from V and 7 bases from J, the gap between germline ends came to 22 bases. CDR3 protein: CASSPPGGASRRTQYF. In nucleotides, the CDR3 is TGTGCCAGCAGCCCTCCTGGGGGCGCCTCAAGAAGGACCCAGTACTTC.

Ten or more counts support this clonotype. V gene TRBV5-1 combines with J gene TRBJ2-6; no definite D call. The germline CDR1 and CDR2 sequences are SGHRS and YFSETQ. The CDR3 consists of 14 residues. Trimming left V 4 bases short and J 0 bases short, with 5 bases between. CDR3: CASSPGSGANVLTF. For the CDR3, the DNA is TGCGCCAGCAGCCCGGGCTCTGGGGCCAACGTCCTGACTTTC. The variable domain in full, completed from reference TRBV5-1 and TRBJ2-6, reads KAGVTQTPRYLIKTRGQQVTLSCSPISGHRSVSWYQQTPGQGLQFLFEYFSETQRNKGNFPGRFSGRQFSNSRSEMNVSTLELGDSALYLCASSPGSGANVLTFGAGSRLTVL.

The rearrangement joins TRBV3-1 to TRBJ2-2; D may be TRBD1 (6 bases). Germline loops: CDR1 LGHDT, CDR2 YNNKEL (reference sequence). This CDR3 is built from 16 residues. V lost 1 base, J lost 7 bases, and 16 bases lay in between. The CDR3 loop reads CASSQGIQGMSGELFF. The CDR3 nucleotides are TGTGCCAGCAGCCAAGGGATTCAGGGGATGAGCGGGGAGCTGTTTTTT.

V is TRBV12-3 or TRBV12-4 and J is TRBJ1-4; 9 bases line up with TRBD1. The CDR3 contains 15 residues. The trim removed 1 base at V and 8 bases at J, leaving 5 bases unmatched. The DNA of the CDR3 is TGTGCCAGCAGTTTAGACAGGGGGCAGGGGGAAAAACTGTTTTTT. This codes for CASSLDRGQGEKLFF.

This rearrangement joins TRBV7-6 to TRBJ2-1; 13 nucleotides align to TRBD2. The germline gives CDR1 SGHVS, CDR2 FNYEAQ. The ends lost 1 base at V and 7 bases at J; junction bases unmatched: 7. This CDR3 has 17 residues. The CDR3 DNA reads TGTGCCAGCAGCTTAGGAATTGGGACTAGCGGGAAGAATGAGCAGTTCTTC. Its protein product is CASSLGIGTSGKNEQFF.

This clonotype occurred many times. V is TRBV19 and J is TRBJ2-7; a weak D match, TRBD1 (5 bases). V dropped 5 bases and J dropped 6 bases, with 14 bases sitting between them. CDR1 and CDR2 from the germline V gene are LNHDA and SQIVND (reference sequence). The CDR3 loop spans 13 amino acids. This chain's CDR3 is CASSVTGMGEQYF. CDR3 in DNA: TGTGCCAGTAGTGTCACAGGTATGGGCGAGCAGTACTTC.

CDR3 in amino acids: CASSLYANSYEQYF. The CDR3 DNA reads TGTGCCAGCAGCCTATACGCGAACTCCTACGAGCAGTACTTC. The gene calls are TRBV11-2 and TRBJ2-7; D is unclear. V was shortened by 5 bases and J by 0 bases, with 11 bases between the two germline ends. The CDR3 contains 14 residues. Germline values: CDR1 SGHAT, CDR2 FQNNGV.

This clonotype came up many times. Germline and junction disagree at one end, which may indicate a read error. This rearrangement joins TRBV10-3 to TRBJ2-3; D not certain. CDR1 and CDR2 (germline): ENHRY, SYGVKD. This CDR3 region has 14 residues. Written as DNA, the CDR3 is TGTGCCCTCAGTGGGGATCCTAGCACAGATACGCAGTATTTT. Its translation is CALSGDPSTDTQYF.

The table lists this clonotype with a few counts. This sequence joins TRBV20-1 and TRBJ1-2; D not certain. Deletions cut 5 bases from V and 7 bases from J, with 5 bases between. The CDR3 runs 9 residues. CDR1 and CDR2 from the germline V gene are DFQATT and SNEGSKA (reference sequence). CDR3 residues: CSALTGYTF. The CDR3 DNA reads as TGCAGTGCTTTGACTGGCTACACCTTC.

The chain uses TRBV29-1 and TRBJ2-1; the D gene is possibly TRBD2 (6 bases). The CDR3 spans 15 residues. V shed 5 bases and J shed 9 bases, with 23 bases lying between them. Looked up from germline, CDR1 is SQVTM and CDR2 is ANQGSEA. The CDR3 region is CSVLRNRERSTEQFF. CDR3 bases: TGCAGCGTTCTCCGAAACCGGGAGAGGTCCACTGAGCAGTTCTTC.